A selection of T cell receptor beta chains follows, all from one sample in a study of OX40 agonist ivuxolimab in advanced cancers. The data were produced by immunoSEQ multiplex PCR, yet TCRdb's version contains in-frame clones alone and is incomplete. The data show approximately 13,000 clones, around 76% seen once. The sequencing here drew on CD4+ or CD8+ T cells sorted from blood, taken in a trial of the OX40 agonist ivuxolimab. These receptors were taken from an adult with an advanced solid tumor such as melanoma, head and neck, liver or kidney cancer. CDR3s leave out the opening cysteine and the closing phenylalanine or tryptophan. A D gene is named only where the DNA matches it firmly.

v_call d_call cdr3_aa
TRBV6-6 NA AGGIGETQY
TRBV13 NA ASSDTAGAYEQY
TRBV13 TRBD1 ASSKKLTGGNEQF
TRBV7-3 TRBD2 ASSESGGAGTQY
TRBV7-9 NA ASSVGSEQF
TRBV13 NA ASSLERGERETQY
TRBV6-5 NA ASGFTDQPQH
TRBV28 NA ASSLRNYEQY
TRBV29-1 NA SGEQADTQY
TRBV9 TRBD2 ASSPSGTSGSLYEQY
TRBV13 NA ASSPRVEGTDTQY
TRBV7-8 NA ASSLVVGVYNEKLF
TRBV13 NA ASRGSPDTQY
TRBV7-8 NA ASSKSTGELF